The 15 T cell receptor beta chains presented below share a single source sample, sequenced in a study of T cells in women clearing cervical HPV infection. TCRdb's copy holds only in-frame clones and misses some; the assay was immunoSEQ multiplex PCR. The clone table shows about 40,000 clones, with the ten largest holding around 4.7%. Sequencing was carried out using blood buffy coat. The receptors stem from a woman aged 18 to 69 with a cervical HPV16 infection that either progressed to CIN3+ or cleared (not recorded which).

A remark on this clone: The read comes to an end 3 residues before the CDR3 does, leaving the germline J gene to fill in the end. The chain couples TRBV5-1 to TRBJ1-4; the D gene is possibly TRBD1 (6 bases). The V gene lost 1 base and the J gene lost 2 bases, with 6 bases spanning the gap. This CDR3 spans 14 amino acids. Germline loops: CDR1 SGHRS, CDR2 YFSETQ. CDR3 protein: CASSLTGTNEKLFF. The DNA read from the CDR3 is TGCGCCAGCAGCTTGACAGGGACTAATGAAAAA.

A word on this clone: The read finishes 3 residues shy of the CDR3 end, and the germline J gene is used to complete it. The V and J genes are TRBV7-6 and TRBJ1-3, with 7 bases identical to TRBD1. The CDR3 loop spans 16 amino acids. CDR1 and CDR2 (germline): SGHVS, FNYEAQ. J gave up 1 base and V 5 bases, and 8 bases lay outside the gene matches. CDR3: CASSPDRFKSGNTIYF. The part of the CDR3 DNA that was read is TGTGCCAGCAGCCCGGACAGGTTCAAATCTGGAAACACC.

In the case of this clone: The missing CDR3 end, 3 residues past where the read stops, is filled in from the germline J gene. The V gene is TRBV12-5, the J gene TRBJ2-5; 11 bases are a match to TRBD1. Trimming removed 4 bases from V and 4 bases from J; junction bases left unmatched: 5. CDR1 LGHNT and CDR2 FRNRAP come from the germline V gene. This CDR3 is 15 amino acids long. The DNA read from the CDR3 is TGTGCTAGTGGTTCGGACAGGGGGCGACGAGAGACC. This translates into CASGSDRGRRET. From start to end, the CDR3 is CASGSDRGRRETQYF.

On this clone itself: The read terminates 3 residues before the CDR3 end, so the remaining end is supplied by the germline J gene. The chain links TRBV29-1 to TRBJ2-7; 9 nucleotides agree with TRBD1. V gave up 6 bases and J gave up 3 bases; unmatched junction bases: 6. The CDR3 spans 13 residues. From germline, CDR1 is SQVTM and CDR2 ANQGSEA. The CDR3 loop is CSVEKDRGYEQYF. The CDR3 bases that were read are TGCAGCGTCGAAAAGGACAGGGGCTACGAG.

About this clone: The read falls 3 residues short of the CDR3 end, and the missing part is taken from the germline J gene. The genes are TRBV12-3 or TRBV12-4 and TRBJ2-5; 10 nucleotides agree with TRBD2. With V trimmed by 1 base and J by 0 bases, 14 bases remained unmatched. CDR3 length: 20 amino acids. The chain's CDR3 is CASSLGWLAGAIRNQETQYF. The sequenced CDR3 bases are TGTGCCAGCAGTTTAGGGTGGCTAGCGGGGGCCATCCGTAACCAAGAGACC.

Note on this clone: The CDR3 goes on 3 residues after the read ends, and that part is filled in from the germline J gene. The rearrangement uses TRBV7-2 and TRBJ2-1; 9 positions agree with TRBD2. The J segment lost 5 bases and the V segment lost 0 bases, leaving 5 bases of the junction unmatched. Germline-derived CDR1 and CDR2 are SGHTA and FQGNSA. The CDR3 extends over 16 amino acids. The part of the CDR3 DNA that was read is TGTGCCAGCAGCTTAGCATCCAGCGGGGGGAACAATGAG. Amino acid sequence: CASSLASSGGNNE. In full, the CDR3 reads CASSLASSGGNNEQFF.

On this clone itself: The read gets to within 3 residues of the CDR3 end, and the germline J gene fills in the rest. J is TRBJ2-5 and V is TRBV30, with TRBD2 matching 13 bases. The CDR3 has 18 residues. Germline V gene sequence: CDR1 GTSNPN, CDR2 SVGIG (reference sequence). V lost 0 bases to trimming and J lost 2 bases; unmatched junction nucleotides: 9. The CDR3 is CAWSVGLAGWRAQETQYF. Incomplete CDR3 DNA: TGTGCCTGGAGTGTGGGACTAGCGGGGTGGAGGGCACAAGAGACC.

About this clone: The read comes to an end 3 residues before the CDR3 does, leaving the germline J gene to fill in the end. The chain joins TRBV20-1 to TRBJ1-1; 7 bases align to TRBD1. The CDR3 has 13 amino acids. Trimming cost V 3 bases and J 3 bases; bases outside gene matches: 4. The germline V gene has CDR1 DFQATT and CDR2 SNEGSKA (reference sequence). Incomplete CDR3 DNA: TGCAGTGCTAGGGCAGACAGGGACACTGAA. Protein sequence: CSARADRDTE. The full CDR3 reads CSARADRDTEAFF.

Concerning this clone: The read terminates 3 residues ahead of where the CDR3 ends, so the germline J gene completes it. V gene TRBV11-2 combines with J gene TRBJ1-1; D not resolved. CDR1 and CDR2 (germline): SGHAT, FQNNGV. The length of the CDR3 is 12 residues. The germline V and J ends were trimmed by 5 bases and 5 bases, with 9 bases remaining between them. The CDR3 spells CASSPMRTEAFF. The sequenced part of the CDR3 DNA is TGTGCCAGCAGCCCGATGAGGACTGAA.

For this clone: The read terminates 3 residues before the CDR3 end, so the remaining end is supplied by the germline J gene. The chain has TRBV5-4 and TRBJ2-2, with 8 positions matching TRBD1. V trimming: 7 bases; J trimming: 5 bases; junction bases outside the gene matches: 10. Germline V gene lookup returns CDR1 SGHNT and CDR2 YYREEE (reference sequence). There are 15 residues in the CDR3. The CDR3 bases that were read are TGTGCCAGCCGCTACAGGGGGGAAGGGACCGGGGAG. The encoded protein is CASRYRGEGTGE. The whole CDR3 is CASRYRGEGTGELFF.

Points on this clone: The CDR3 end falls 3 residues outside the read, so it is completed with the germline J gene. The V call is TRBV7-9, the J call TRBJ1-2, with TRBD1 matching 7 bases. With V trimmed by 5 bases and J by 3 bases, 3 bases remained unmatched. This CDR3 contains 13 residues. Looked up from germline, CDR1 is SEHNR and CDR2 is FQNEAQ (reference sequence). Partial CDR3 DNA: TGTGCCAGCAGCATTGGGACAGACTATGGC. Translation gives CASSIGTDYG. From start to end, the CDR3 is CASSIGTDYGYTF.

Concerning this clone: The read is 3 residues too short to cover the CDR3 end, so that end is filled in from the germline J gene. The rearrangement links TRBV7-8 to TRBJ1-2; D not certain. Per the germline V gene, CDR1 is SGHVS and CDR2 is FQNEAQ. The length of the CDR3 is 12 residues. Trimming pared 5 bases from V and 4 bases from J, leaving 8 bases between. CDR3 DNA (partial): TGTGCCAGCAGCCCCACTGGCTATGGC. Protein: CASSPTGYG. The CDR3 in its entirety is CASSPTGYGYTF.

Comments on this clone: Read sequence stops 3 residues before the CDR3 end, and the germline J gene provides the missing end. J is TRBJ2-1 and V is TRBV11-2; the match to TRBD2 covers 8 bases. Germline assignment: CDR1 SGHAT and CDR2 FQNNGV. CDR3 length: 15 residues. With V trimmed by 5 bases and J by 6 bases, 9 bases remained unmatched. The DNA read from the CDR3 is TGTGCCAGCAGCCCGGCCCTAGCGGGTTTCAATGAG. Protein product: CASSPALAGFNE. The full CDR3 sequence reads CASSPALAGFNEQFF.

Concerning this clone: With the read ending 3 residues before the CDR3 end, the germline J gene is used to fill in that end. The chain uses TRBV5-5 and TRBJ1-5, with TRBD1 as a possible D gene (5 bases). CDR3 length equals 15 residues. The V gene's germline CDR1 is SGHKS and CDR2 YYEKEE (reference sequence). The germline V and J ends were trimmed by 1 base and 2 bases, with 10 bases remaining between them. The CDR3 DNA, read in part, is TGTGCCAGCAGCTTGTTTACACAGGGCAATCAGCCC. As protein: CASSLFTQGNQP. The entire CDR3 protein is CASSLFTQGNQPQHF.

The CDR3 bases that were read are TGCGCCAGCAGCTTGGCCTCGTCGGGGGGGCCTTACGAG. Translated: CASSLASSGGPYE. The whole CDR3 sequence reads CASSLASSGGPYEQYF. The chain is built from TRBV5-1 and TRBJ2-7; TRBD2 matches at 8 bases. The CDR3 end falls 3 residues outside the read, so it is completed with the germline J gene. Germline CDR1 and CDR2: SGHRS and YFSETQ. There are 16 residues in the CDR3. Trimming took 0 bases from V and 4 from J; bases not matched to a gene: 9. Supplemented by reference TRBV5-1 and TRBJ2-7, the full variable domain reads KAGVTQTPRYLIKTRGQQVTLSCSPISGHRSVSWYQQTPGQGLQFLFEYFSETQRNKGNFPGRFSGRQFSNSRSEMNVSTLELGDSALYLCASSLASSGGPYEQYFGPGTRLTVT.